This T cell receptor beta chain was captured by sequencing in a study of CD8 T cells in Susac syndrome. RNA totalling roughly 0.45 to 1 ug underwent reverse transcription with random hexamers. Amplification of TCR beta CDR3 was carried out by immunoSEQ multiplex PCR, which covered 54 Vbeta and 13 Jbeta segments. TCRdb reanalysed the immunoSEQ multiplex PCR reads using MiXCR and keeps one entry per CDR3 protein. Among hundreds of thousands of distinct CDR3 sequences, about 85% were seen once, and the ten largest hold around 0.11%. Sequencing of TCR beta was carried out in blood CD8+ and CD4+ T cells. Through negative isolation, CD4+ and CD8+ T cells were obtained, while TEMRA cells were enriched using FACS. V shed 5 bases and J shed 4 bases, with 12 bases lying between them. The CDR3 extends over 14 amino acids. Germline-derived CDR1 and CDR2 are MNHEY and SMNVEV (reference sequence).

This chain links TRBV27 with TRBJ2-1, with TRBD1 as a possible D gene (6 bases). The specimen was CD8+ T cells from PBMCs. The clonotype originates from a human donor with multiple sclerosis. CDR3 region: CASSVTGMYNEQFF. CDR3 nucleotides: TGTGCCAGCAGTGTAACAGGGATGTACAATGAGCAGTTCTTC.